These 2 T cell receptor beta chains were all obtained from the same sample, sequenced in a study of beta chain features in type 1 diabetes. Reverse transcription of all isolated RNA meant that expressed TCRB transcripts were sequenced. Data came from immunoSEQ multiplex PCR; TCRdb stores just in-frame clones and leaves some out. The repertoire holds under 400,000 clones, 15% to 20% seen once, with around 0.045% in the top ten. Sequenced input: naive CD4+ T cells from blood. The origin of the receptors is a woman aged 18-35 years in good health.

This clone was recorded a few times. The rearrangement uses TRBV4-1 and TRBJ1-1; tentatively, D is TRBD1 (6 bases). The CDR3 sequence is 17 residues long. Trimming removed 2 bases from V and 1 base from J, with 17 bases in between. CDR1 MGHRA and CDR2 YSYEKL come from the germline V gene. The CDR3 region is CASSQPWGRQPNTEAFF. For the CDR3, the DNA is TGCGCCAGCAGCCAACCGTGGGGGCGACAGCCGAACACTGAAGCTTTCTTT.

This clone has more than one count but fewer than ten. The V call is TRBV5-1, the J call TRBJ2-2, with 8 bases that match TRBD1. Trimming at V came to 2 bases and at J to 4 bases, leaving 7 bases not matched to a gene. In germline, CDR1 is SGHRS, CDR2 YFSETQ. The CDR3 contains 16 residues. The CDR3 spells CASSLFDRGGTGELFF. The CDR3 nucleotides read TGCGCCAGCAGCTTATTTGACAGGGGCGGCACCGGGGAGCTGTTTTTT.